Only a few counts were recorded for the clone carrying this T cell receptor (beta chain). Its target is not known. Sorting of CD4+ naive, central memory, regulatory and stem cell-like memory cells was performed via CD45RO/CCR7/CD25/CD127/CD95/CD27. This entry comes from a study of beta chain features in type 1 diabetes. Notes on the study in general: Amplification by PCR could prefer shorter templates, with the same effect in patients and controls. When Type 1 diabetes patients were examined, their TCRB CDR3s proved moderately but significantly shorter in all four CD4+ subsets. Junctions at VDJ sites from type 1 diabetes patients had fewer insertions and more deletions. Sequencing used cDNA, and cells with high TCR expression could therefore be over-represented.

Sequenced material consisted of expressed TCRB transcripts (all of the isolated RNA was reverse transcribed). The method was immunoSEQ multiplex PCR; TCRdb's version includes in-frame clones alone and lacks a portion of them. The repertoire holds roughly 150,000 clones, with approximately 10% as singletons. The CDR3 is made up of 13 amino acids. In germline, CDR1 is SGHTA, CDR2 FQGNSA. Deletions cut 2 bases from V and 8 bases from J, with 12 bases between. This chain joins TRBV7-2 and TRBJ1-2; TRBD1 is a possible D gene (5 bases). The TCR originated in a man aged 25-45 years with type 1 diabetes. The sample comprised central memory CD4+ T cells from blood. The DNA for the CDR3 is TGTGCCAGCAGCTTACCAGGGAGGCGCGGCTACACCTTC. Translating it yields CASSLPGRRGYTF.